These T cell receptor beta chains were read from a single sample in a study of cytomegalovirus exposure and HLA in healthy donors. Assay used: immunoSEQ multiplex PCR; TCRdb lists only in-frame clones, some missing. The repertoire holds 200,000 to 250,000 clones, with less than 85% as singletons. Sequenced input: PBMCs. These TCRs come from a woman aged 18 to 35 in good health and CMV-seronegative. Each CDR3 is given with its conserved first and last residue. D genes are given only for firm matches. Clone size, where shown, is once, few, many, or a class for clones that have expanded.

V gene	D gene	clone size	J gene	CDR3 DNA	CDR3 protein
TRBV30	-	few	TRBJ1-6	TGTGCCTGGAGCGAGGGACTAGGATCACCCCTCCACTTT	CAWSEGLGSPLHF
TRBV19	-	-	TRBJ1-2	TGTGCCAGTACCTGGGGGACATACAACGCTTGGGGCTACACCTTC	CASTWGTYNAWGYTF
TRBV19	-	-	TRBJ1-2	TGTGCCAGTAGTACACAGGGAAGGCTGGGTGGCTACACCTTC	CASSTQGRLGGYTF
TRBV2	-	-	TRBJ1-5	TGTGCCAGCAGGATCTATAGCAATCAGCCCCAGCATTTT	CASRIYSNQPQHF
TRBV30	-	few	TRBJ1-4	TGTGCCTGGAGTGTACTGGGAAAACTGTTTTTT	CAWSVLGKLFF
TRBV2	-	-	TRBJ1-4	TGTGCCAGCAGTGAAATGGGAACTGCAACTAATGAAAAACTGTTTTTT	CASSEMGTATNEKLFF
TRBV6-6	-	-	TRBJ1-4	TGTGCCAGCAGCCCCGCAGGGGATGAAAAACTGTTTTTT	CASSPAGDEKLFF
TRBV27	-	-	TRBJ1-1	TGTGCCAGCAGTTTATCGAGGGTTATGGGCACTGAAGCTTTCTTT	CASSLSRVMGTEAFF
TRBV4-1	TRBD1	-	TRBJ2-3	TGCGCCAGCAGCCACAAAATAAAAACAGGGGTGGGCACAGATACGCAGTATTTT	CASSHKIKTGVGTDTQYF
TRBV15	TRBD2	-	TRBJ2-1	TGTGCCACCGGCCGGGGACTAGCGGGAAGGGGTGAGCAGTTCTTC	CATGRGLAGRGEQFF
TRBV30	TRBD1	-	TRBJ2-4	TGTGCCTGGACCGACCGGGACAGGGGGCCCGGGGTGGCCAAAAACATTCAGTACTTC	CAWTDRDRGPGVAKNIQYF
TRBV28	-	-	TRBJ2-7	TGTGCCAGCAGTTTGGTGGCGGGGCGCTACGAGCAGTACTTC	CASSLVAGRYEQYF
TRBV11-2	-	-	TRBJ1-2	TGTGCCAGCAGCGATCTGGGCAGCCCTAACTACACCTTC	CASSDLGSPNYTF
TRBV4-1	-	few	TRBJ1-3	TGCGCCAGCAGCCAAGATCCTGGGAAACGTGGCATATATTTT	CASSQDPGKRGIYF
TRBV28	TRBD1	-	TRBJ1-3	TGTGCCAGCACGACAGGGGGCTCTGGAAACACCATATATTTT	CASTTGGSGNTIYF
TRBV5-1	TRBD1	-	TRBJ1-4	TGCGCCAGCAGCCTGACGGACAGGGGTGAGGAAAAACTGTTTTTT	CASSLTDRGEEKLFF